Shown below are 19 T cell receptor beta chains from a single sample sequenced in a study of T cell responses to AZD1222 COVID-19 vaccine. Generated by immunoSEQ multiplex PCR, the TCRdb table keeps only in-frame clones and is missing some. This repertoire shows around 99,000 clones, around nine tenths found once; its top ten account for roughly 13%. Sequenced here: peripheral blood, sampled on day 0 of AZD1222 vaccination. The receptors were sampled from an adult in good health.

For the CDR3, the DNA is TGTGCCAGCAGAAACGGATGGGGGTTCGAGCAGTACTTC. The encoded protein is CASRNGWGFEQYF. This sequence joins TRBV6-5 and TRBJ2-7; D is possibly TRBD1 or TRBD2 (5 bases each). Germline lookup yields CDR1 MNHEY and CDR2 SVGAGI. The CDR3 runs 13 residues. Trimming removed 6 bases from V and 6 bases from J, with 15 bases in between.

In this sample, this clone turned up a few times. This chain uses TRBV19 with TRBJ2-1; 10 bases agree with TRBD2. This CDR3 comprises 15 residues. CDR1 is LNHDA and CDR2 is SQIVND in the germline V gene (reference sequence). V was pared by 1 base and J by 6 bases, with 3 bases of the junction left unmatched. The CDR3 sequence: CASSIVLAGINEQFF. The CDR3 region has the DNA TGTGCCAGTAGTATAGTACTAGCGGGGATCAATGAGCAGTTCTTC.

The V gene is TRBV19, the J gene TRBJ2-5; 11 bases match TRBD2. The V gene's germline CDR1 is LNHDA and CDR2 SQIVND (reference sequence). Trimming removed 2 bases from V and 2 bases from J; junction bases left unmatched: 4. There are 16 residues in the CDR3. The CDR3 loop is CASSIFRLAGQETQYF. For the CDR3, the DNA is TGTGCCAGTAGTATATTTAGACTAGCGGGGCAAGAGACCCAGTACTTC.

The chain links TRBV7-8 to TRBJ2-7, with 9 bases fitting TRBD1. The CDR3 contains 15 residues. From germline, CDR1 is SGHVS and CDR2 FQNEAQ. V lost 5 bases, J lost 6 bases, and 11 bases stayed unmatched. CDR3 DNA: TGTGCCAGCAGCCGTAACTCGGGACAGGGTGGCGAGCAGTACTTC. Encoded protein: CASSRNSGQGGEQYF.

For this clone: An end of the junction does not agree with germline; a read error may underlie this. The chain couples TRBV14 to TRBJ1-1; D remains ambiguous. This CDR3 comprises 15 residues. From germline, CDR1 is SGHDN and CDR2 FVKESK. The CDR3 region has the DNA TGTGCCAGCAGTCAAGTTGAGGGTTTCGGCACTGAAGCTTTCTTT. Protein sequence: CASSQVEGFGTEAFF.

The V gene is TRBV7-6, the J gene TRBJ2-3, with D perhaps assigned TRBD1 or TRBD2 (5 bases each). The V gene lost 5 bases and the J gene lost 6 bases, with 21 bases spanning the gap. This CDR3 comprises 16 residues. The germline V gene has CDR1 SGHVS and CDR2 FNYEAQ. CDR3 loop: CASSARLVLRGDTQYF. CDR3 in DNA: TGTGCCAGCAGCGCCCGACTTGTCCTGAGGGGCGATACGCAGTATTTT. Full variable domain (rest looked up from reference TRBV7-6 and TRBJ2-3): GAGVSQSPRYKVTKRGQDVALRCDPISGHVSLYWYRQALGQGPEFLTYFNYEAQQDKSGLPNDRFSAERPEGSISTLTIQRTEQRDSAMYRCASSARLVLRGDTQYFGPGTRLTVL.

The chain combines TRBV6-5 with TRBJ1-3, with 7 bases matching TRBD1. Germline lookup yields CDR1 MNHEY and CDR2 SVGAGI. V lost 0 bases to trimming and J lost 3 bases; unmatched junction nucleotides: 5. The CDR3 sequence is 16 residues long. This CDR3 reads CASSYSTTGSGNTIYF. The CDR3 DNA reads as TGTGCCAGCAGTTACTCGACGACAGGGAGTGGAAACACCATATATTTT.

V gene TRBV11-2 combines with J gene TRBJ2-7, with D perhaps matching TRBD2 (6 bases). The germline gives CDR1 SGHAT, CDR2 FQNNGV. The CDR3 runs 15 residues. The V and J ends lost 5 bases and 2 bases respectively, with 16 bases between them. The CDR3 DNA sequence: TGTGCCAGCAGCCCCCGGGACTGGTCCCCCTACGAGCAGTACTTC. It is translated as CASSPRDWSPYEQYF. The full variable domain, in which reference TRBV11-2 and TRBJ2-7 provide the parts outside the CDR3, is EAGVAQSPRYKIIEKRQSVAFWCNPISGHATLYWYQQILGQGPKLLIQFQNNGVVDDSQLPKDRFSAERLKGVDSTLKIQPAKLEDSAVYLCASSPRDWSPYEQYFGPGTRLTVT.

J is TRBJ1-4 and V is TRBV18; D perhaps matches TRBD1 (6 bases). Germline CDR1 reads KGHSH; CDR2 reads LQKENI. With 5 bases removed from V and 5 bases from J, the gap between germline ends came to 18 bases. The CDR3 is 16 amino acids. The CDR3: CASSSMPGTRNEKLFF. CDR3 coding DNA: TGTGCCAGCTCATCAATGCCCGGGACACGGAATGAAAAACTGTTTTTT.

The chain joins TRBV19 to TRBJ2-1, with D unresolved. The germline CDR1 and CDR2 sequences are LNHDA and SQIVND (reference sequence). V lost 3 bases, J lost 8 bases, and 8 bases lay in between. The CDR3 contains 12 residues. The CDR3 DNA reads TGTGCCAGTAGTATTCTCGGGTATGAGCAGTTCTTC. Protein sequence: CASSILGYEQFF.

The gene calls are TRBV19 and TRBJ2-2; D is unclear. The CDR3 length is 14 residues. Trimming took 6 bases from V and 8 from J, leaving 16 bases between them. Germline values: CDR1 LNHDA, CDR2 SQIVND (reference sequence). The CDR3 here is CASSPLPSAGELFF. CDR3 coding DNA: TGTGCCAGTAGCCCTCTCCCCTCGGCGGGGGAGCTGTTTTTT.

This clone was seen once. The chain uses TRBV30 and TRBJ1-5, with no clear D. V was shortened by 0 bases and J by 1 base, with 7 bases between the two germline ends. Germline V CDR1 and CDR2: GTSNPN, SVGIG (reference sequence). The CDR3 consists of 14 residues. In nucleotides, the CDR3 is TGTGCCTGGAGTGTTTTGGGCAGCAATCAGCCCCAGCATTTT. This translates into CAWSVLGSNQPQHF.

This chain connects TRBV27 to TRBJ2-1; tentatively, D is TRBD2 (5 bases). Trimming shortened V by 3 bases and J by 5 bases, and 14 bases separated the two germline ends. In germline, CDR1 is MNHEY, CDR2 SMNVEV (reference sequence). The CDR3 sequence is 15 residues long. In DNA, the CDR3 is TGTGCCAGCAGTTTCAAGACTACCTTCGACAATGAGCAGTTCTTC. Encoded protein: CASSFKTTFDNEQFF.

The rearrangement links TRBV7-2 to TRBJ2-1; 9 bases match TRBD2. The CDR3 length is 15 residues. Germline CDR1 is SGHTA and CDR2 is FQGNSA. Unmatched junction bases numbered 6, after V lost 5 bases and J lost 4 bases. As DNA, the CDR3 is TGTGCCAGCAGCGTATCTAGCGGGACGTACAATGAGCAGTTCTTC. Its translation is CASSVSSGTYNEQFF.

CDR3 DNA: TGCGCCAGCAGCCAGGAAAGCGTTTCAGGCTCCTACGAGCAGTACTTC. Translated, it gives CASSQESVSGSYEQYF. The V and J genes are TRBV4-3 and TRBJ2-7; no firm D call. The CDR3 is 16 amino acids. CDR1 LGHNA and CDR2 YSLEER come from the germline V gene. Trimming cost V 3 bases and J 0 bases, with 15 bases left between them.

CDR3 bases: TGTGCCAGCTCAGCCAGAGCCATTAACTATGGCTACACCTTC. This encodes CASSARAINYGYTF. V gene TRBV18 combines with J gene TRBJ1-2; D not certain. CDR1 KGHSH and CDR2 LQKENI come from the germline V gene. This CDR3 has 14 amino acids. V lost 5 bases, J lost 1 base, and 11 bases lay in between.

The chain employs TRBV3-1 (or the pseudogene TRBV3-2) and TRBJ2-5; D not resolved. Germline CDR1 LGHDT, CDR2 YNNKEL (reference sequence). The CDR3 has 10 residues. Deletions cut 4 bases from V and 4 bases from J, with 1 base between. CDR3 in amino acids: CASSRETQYF. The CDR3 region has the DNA TGTGCCAGCAGCCGAGAGACCCAGTACTTC.

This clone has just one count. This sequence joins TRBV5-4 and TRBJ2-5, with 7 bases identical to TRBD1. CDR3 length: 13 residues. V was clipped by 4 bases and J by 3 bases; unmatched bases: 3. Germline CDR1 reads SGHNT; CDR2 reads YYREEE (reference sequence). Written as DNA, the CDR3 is TGTGCCAGCAGCGCCGGGACAGAAGAGACCCAGTACTTC. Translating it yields CASSAGTEETQYF.

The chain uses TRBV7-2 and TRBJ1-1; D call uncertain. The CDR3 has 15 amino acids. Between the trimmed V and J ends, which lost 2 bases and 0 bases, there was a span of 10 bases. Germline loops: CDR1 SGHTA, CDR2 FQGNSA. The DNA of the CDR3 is TGTGCCAGCAGCTTACCGTCGGGTATGAACACTGAAGCTTTCTTT. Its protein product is CASSLPSGMNTEAFF. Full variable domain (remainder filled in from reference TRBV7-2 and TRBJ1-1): GAGVSQSPSNKVTEKGKDVELRCDPISGHTALYWYRQSLGQGLEFLIYFQGNSAPDKSGLPSDRFSAERTGGSVSTLTIQRTQQEDSAVYLCASSLPSGMNTEAFFGQGTRLTVV.